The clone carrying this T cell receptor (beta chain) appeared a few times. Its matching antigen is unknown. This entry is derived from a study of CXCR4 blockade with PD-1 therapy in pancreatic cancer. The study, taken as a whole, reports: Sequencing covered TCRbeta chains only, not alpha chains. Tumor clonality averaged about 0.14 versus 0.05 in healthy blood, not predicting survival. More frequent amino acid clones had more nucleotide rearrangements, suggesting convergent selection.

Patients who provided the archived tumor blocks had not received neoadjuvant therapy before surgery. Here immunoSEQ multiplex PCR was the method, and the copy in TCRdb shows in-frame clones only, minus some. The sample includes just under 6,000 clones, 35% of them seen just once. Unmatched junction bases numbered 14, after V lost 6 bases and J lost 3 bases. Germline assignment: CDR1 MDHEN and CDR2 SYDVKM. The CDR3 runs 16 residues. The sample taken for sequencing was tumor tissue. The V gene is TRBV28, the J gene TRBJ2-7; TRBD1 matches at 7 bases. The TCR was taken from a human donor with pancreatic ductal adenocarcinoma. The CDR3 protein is CASRSILKGAFYEQYF. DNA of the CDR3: TGTGCCAGCAGAAGCATCCTCAAGGGGGCTTTCTACGAGCAGTACTTC.